This TCR beta chain was sequenced during a study of graft-versus-host responses after intestinal transplantation. As for the study in general: Grafts were multivisceral, liver-intestinal, or isolated intestinal. Every one of the recipients received anti-thymocyte globulin induction and afterwards took tacrolimus and steroids for around 3 years.

Study-level results: Recipient marrow held GvH clones, some first seen in ileum or blood. Peak levels of circulating GvH clones tracked with early post-transplant HvG declines.

The CDR3 is 14 amino acids. V was trimmed by 4 bases and J by 0 bases, leaving 9 bases between them. Germline CDR1 is SGHDT and CDR2 is YYEEEE. In regard to this clone: Its target is not known.

The method was immunoSEQ multiplex PCR; TCRdb's version includes in-frame clones alone and lacks a portion of them. The table shows 71,000 or so clones, with roughly 87% occurring only once. The clonotype comes from a human donor who received an intestinal transplant. V gene TRBV5-6 combines with J gene TRBJ2-3, with D tentatively TRBD2 (6 bases). This material consisted of unstimulated CD8+ T cells sorted from spleen or lymph node cells, taken before intestinal transplant. CDR3 sequence: CASSPGGSTDTQYF. CDR3 nucleotide sequence: TGTGCCAGCAGCCCTGGAGGGAGCACAGATACGCAGTATTTT.